A selection of T cell receptor beta chains follows, all from one sample in a study of OX40 agonist ivuxolimab in advanced cancers. The protocol was immunoSEQ multiplex PCR, while the TCRdb copy is restricted to in-frame clones and leaves out a portion. The repertoire holds around 100,000 clones, nearly 90% seen once, with approximately 0.16% in the top ten. Sequencing used CD4+ or CD8+ T cells sorted from blood, obtained in a trial of the OX40 agonist ivuxolimab. These receptors all come from an adult with an advanced solid tumor such as melanoma, head and neck, liver or kidney cancer. The CDR3 runs from the conserved cysteine through the conserved F or W. A D gene is named only where the DNA matches it firmly. Part of the rows lack a size; the others show once, few, many or a class for expanded clones.

j_gene: TRBJ2-1; abundance: .; v_gene: TRBV7-9; d_gene: .; CDR3aa: CASSPPFRIGNEQFF; CDR3nt: TGTGCCAGCAGCCCCCCTTTTCGCATCGGCAATGAGCAGTTCTTC
j_gene: TRBJ2-1; abundance: .; v_gene: TRBV30; d_gene: TRBD1; CDR3aa: CAWDGGTGYNEQFF; CDR3nt: TGTGCCTGGGACGGTGGGACAGGGTACAATGAGCAGTTCTTC
j_gene: TRBJ2-7; abundance: .; v_gene: TRBV5-1; d_gene: .; CDR3aa: CASSLFTGSYEQYF; CDR3nt: TGCGCCAGCAGCTTGTTTACAGGGTCCTACGAGCAGTACTTC
j_gene: TRBJ2-1; abundance: .; v_gene: TRBV4-1; d_gene: TRBD2; CDR3aa: CASSQVGRRTSGPKGSYNEQFF; CDR3nt: TGCGCCAGCAGCCAAGTGGGTCGTAGGACTAGCGGGCCAAAGGGCTCCTACAATGAGCAGTTCTTC
j_gene: TRBJ2-7; abundance: .; v_gene: TRBV11-1; d_gene: TRBD1; CDR3aa: CASSLDPQGVYEQYF; CDR3nt: TGTGCCAGCAGCTTAGACCCGCAGGGGGTCTACGAGCAGTACTTC
j_gene: TRBJ1-2; abundance: .; v_gene: TRBV5-1; d_gene: .; CDR3aa: CASSLRGRGYGYTF; CDR3nt: TGCGCCAGCAGCTTGCGGGGGCGGGGCTATGGCTACACCTTC
j_gene: TRBJ2-3; abundance: .; v_gene: TRBV6-5; d_gene: .; CDR3aa: CASSLGFRDTQYF; CDR3nt: TGTGCCAGCAGTTTGGGGTTTCGGGATACGCAGTATTTT
j_gene: TRBJ1-2; abundance: .; v_gene: TRBV30; d_gene: .; CDR3aa: CAWTRDSSGYTF; CDR3nt: TGTGCCTGGACAAGAGACAGCTCGGGCTACACCTTC
j_gene: TRBJ2-5; abundance: .; v_gene: TRBV19; d_gene: .; CDR3aa: CASSSRGRRETQYF; CDR3nt: TGTGCCAGTAGTAGTCGGGGGCGGAGGGAGACCCAGTACTTC
j_gene: TRBJ1-1; abundance: .; v_gene: TRBV11-2; d_gene: TRBD1; CDR3aa: CASSQGQGDTEAFF; CDR3nt: TGTGCCAGCAGCCAGGGACAGGGGGACACTGAAGCTTTCTTT
j_gene: TRBJ2-7; abundance: .; v_gene: TRBV19; d_gene: TRBD1; CDR3aa: CASRGQGVSYEQYF; CDR3nt: TGTGCCAGCCGGGGACAGGGTGTAAGCTACGAGCAGTACTTC
j_gene: TRBJ2-5; abundance: .; v_gene: TRBV19; d_gene: .; CDR3aa: CASSIAGVEETQYF; CDR3nt: TGTGCCAGTAGTATAGCGGGAGTGGAGGAGACCCAGTACTTC
j_gene: TRBJ2-5; abundance: .; v_gene: TRBV5-4; d_gene: .; CDR3aa: CASSPQPGPQETQYF; CDR3nt: TGTGCCAGCAGCCCTCAACCGGGGCCTCAAGAGACCCAGTACTTC
j_gene: TRBJ1-4; abundance: once; v_gene: TRBV6-5; d_gene: .; CDR3aa: CASSPEWHLNEKLFF; CDR3nt: TGTGCCAGCAGCCCCGAATGGCACCTTAATGAAAAACTGTTTTTT
j_gene: TRBJ2-5; abundance: .; v_gene: TRBV5-1; d_gene: .; CDR3aa: CASNVQGLGQETQYF; CDR3nt: TGCGCCAGCAATGTACAGGGTCTGGGGCAAGAGACCCAGTACTTC
j_gene: TRBJ2-2; abundance: .; v_gene: TRBV5-1; d_gene: TRBD2; CDR3aa: CASSYGLAGESTGELFF; CDR3nt: TGCGCCAGCAGCTACGGACTAGCGGGTGAATCTACCGGGGAGCTGTTTTTT
j_gene: TRBJ2-5; abundance: .; v_gene: TRBV2; d_gene: .; CDR3aa: CASSLDGQETQYF; CDR3nt: TGTGCCAGCAGCTTGGACGGCCAAGAGACCCAGTACTTC
j_gene: TRBJ1-6; abundance: .; v_gene: TRBV2; d_gene: TRBD1; CDR3aa: CASSGQGAAYNSPLHF; CDR3nt: TGTGCCAGCAGTGGACAGGGGGCGGCGTATAATTCACCCCTCCACTTT
j_gene: TRBJ1-3; abundance: few; v_gene: TRBV5-8; d_gene: .; CDR3aa: CASSSDERAGNTIYF; CDR3nt: TGTGCCAGCAGCTCGGATGAGCGGGCTGGAAACACCATATATTTT
j_gene: TRBJ1-2; abundance: .; v_gene: TRBV5-1; d_gene: .; CDR3aa: CASTIDELRGYGYTF; CDR3nt: TGCGCCAGCACGATAGACGAACTCCGGGGCTATGGCTACACCTTC
j_gene: TRBJ1-5; abundance: once; v_gene: TRBV27; d_gene: .; CDR3aa: CASRVLWNQPQHF; CDR3nt: TGTGCCAGCAGGGTCCTATGGAATCAGCCCCAGCATTTT
j_gene: TRBJ2-7; abundance: .; v_gene: TRBV6-5; d_gene: TRBD1; CDR3aa: CASRYGTGAYEQYF; CDR3nt: TGTGCCAGCAGATACGGGACAGGGGCCTACGAGCAGTACTTC
j_gene: TRBJ1-5; abundance: .; v_gene: TRBV6-1; d_gene: .; CDR3aa: CASRGANQPQHF; CDR3nt: TGTGCCAGCAGGGGGGCCAATCAGCCCCAGCATTTT
j_gene: TRBJ2-3; abundance: .; v_gene: TRBV5-1; d_gene: TRBD1; CDR3aa: CASSGTVADTQYF; CDR3nt: TGCGCCAGCAGCGGGACAGTTGCAGATACGCAGTATTTT
j_gene: TRBJ2-1; abundance: .; v_gene: TRBV19; d_gene: TRBD2; CDR3aa: CASSNLAGVSNEQFF; CDR3nt: TGTGCCAGTAGTAATCTAGCGGGAGTGTCGAATGAGCAGTTCTTC
j_gene: TRBJ1-1; abundance: .; v_gene: TRBV7-9; d_gene: .; CDR3aa: CASSEGTYTEAFF; CDR3nt: TGTGCCAGCAGCGAGGGGACCTACACTGAAGCTTTCTTT
j_gene: TRBJ2-1; abundance: .; v_gene: TRBV5-1; d_gene: TRBD1; CDR3aa: CASSRDRAYNEQFF; CDR3nt: TGCGCCAGCTCCCGGGACAGGGCCTACAATGAGCAGTTCTTC